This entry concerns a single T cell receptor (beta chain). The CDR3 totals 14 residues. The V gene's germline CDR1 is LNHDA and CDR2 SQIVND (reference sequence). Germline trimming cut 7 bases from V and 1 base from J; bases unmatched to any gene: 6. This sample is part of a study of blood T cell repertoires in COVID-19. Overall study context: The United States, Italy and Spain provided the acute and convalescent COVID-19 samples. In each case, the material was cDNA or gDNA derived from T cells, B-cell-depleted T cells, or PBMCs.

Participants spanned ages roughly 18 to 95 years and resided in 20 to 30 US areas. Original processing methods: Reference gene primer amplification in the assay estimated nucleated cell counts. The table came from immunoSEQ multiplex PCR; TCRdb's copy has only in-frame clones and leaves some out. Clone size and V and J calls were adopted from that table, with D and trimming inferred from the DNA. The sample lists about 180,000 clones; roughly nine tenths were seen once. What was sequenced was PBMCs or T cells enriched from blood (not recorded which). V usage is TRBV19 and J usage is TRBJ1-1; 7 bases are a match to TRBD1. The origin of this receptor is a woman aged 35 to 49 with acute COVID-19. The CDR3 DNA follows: TGTGCCAGTACCCGAAAGGGGGCGAACACTGAAGCTTTCTTT. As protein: CASTRKGANTEAFF.